A single sample is the source of the 17 T cell receptor beta chains below, sequenced in a study of CD8+CD57+ T cells in acquired aplastic anemia. Profiling of TCR beta VDJ combinations and CDR3 sequences used genomic DNA as template. Using its own MiXCR run on the reads, TCRdb lists one record per CDR3 protein. Here the sample spans a few hundred thousand distinct CDR3 sequences, approximately 32% being singletons. Those patients picked for sequencing had displayed CD8+CD57+ cell expansion on flow cytometry. Specimen: sorted CD4+, CD8+, or CD8+CD57+ T cells (not recorded which) from PBMCs. The receptors were sampled from a human donor with aplastic anemia.

This clonotype appeared many times. J is TRBJ2-5 and V is TRBV5-6; no clear D. Per the germline V gene, CDR1 is SGHDT and CDR2 is YYEEEE. V lost 0 bases and J 2 bases, leaving 14 bases between the germline ends. This CDR3 contains 16 residues. CDR3 DNA sequence: TGTGCCAGCAGCTTGGTAGGGCCACGATCGCAAGAGACCCAGTACTTC. It yields the protein CASSLVGPRSQETQYF.

The table lists this clonotype with many counts. The chain employs TRBV20-1 and TRBJ2-7; a weak D match, TRBD2 (6 bases). The CDR3 covers 13 residues. CDR1 DFQATT and CDR2 SNEGSKA come from the germline V gene (reference sequence). The V end was cut by 3 bases, the J end by 0 bases, with 9 bases between. CDR3 amino acids: CSASLASSYEQYF. CDR3 coding DNA: TGCAGTGCTAGCCTAGCGAGCTCCTACGAGCAGTACTTC.

The sample holds a few counts of this clonotype. The DNA for the CDR3 is TGTGCCAGCAGACCTGGACAGGGAAGGGCCGGAGGGTATGGCTACACCTTC. Encoded protein: CASRPGQGRAGGYGYTF. V is TRBV12-3 or TRBV12-4 and J is TRBJ1-2; 8 nucleotides match TRBD1. The CDR3 loop spans 17 amino acids. Trimming removed 6 bases from V and 5 bases from J; junction bases left unmatched: 17.

As to this clonotype: Mismatch with germline at one junction end may stem from a read error. The chain couples TRBV5-1 to TRBJ2-5; TRBD2 aligns across 8 bases. The CDR3 is 14 amino acids. The V gene's germline CDR1 is SGHRS and CDR2 YFSETQ. CDR3 bases: TGCACCAGCAGGAACAGAGCGGGAGTAGAGACCCAGTACTTC. Translating gives CTSRNRAGVETQYF.

V and J are TRBV30 and TRBJ2-5; 8 bases map to TRBD1. The V gene's germline CDR1 is GTSNPN and CDR2 SVGIG (reference sequence). The J segment lost 4 bases and the V segment lost 2 bases, leaving 0 bases of the junction unmatched. The CDR3 totals 12 residues. The DNA for the CDR3 is TGTGCCTGGAGTCAGGGGGCAGAGACCCAGTACTTC. It encodes CAWSQGAETQYF.

This clonotype appeared many times. This chain joins TRBV19 and TRBJ2-5, with 8 bases fitting TRBD2. Losses at the gene ends were 11 bases for V and 5 bases for J; bases not matched to a gene: 10. Germline V gives CDR1 LNHDA, CDR2 SQIVND (reference sequence). The CDR3 loop spans 13 amino acids. In DNA, the CDR3 is TGTGCCTCGGGACTAGTGACATCGGAGACCCAGTACTTC. Encoded protein: CASGLVTSETQYF.

This clonotype was counted at least ten times. The chain joins TRBV4-3 to TRBJ2-7; weak D call: TRBD1 (6 bases). The CDR3 is 15 amino acids. The germline gives CDR1 LGHNA, CDR2 YSLEER. The V gene lost 1 base and the J gene lost 0 bases, with 10 bases spanning the gap. CDR3 sequence: CASSQVGGTSYEQYF. Here the CDR3 DNA reads TGCGCCAGCAGCCAAGTAGGGGGTACCTCCTACGAGCAGTACTTC.

In its sample, this clonotype was seen many times. The gene calls are TRBV7-6 and TRBJ2-7; D not certain. Germline assignment: CDR1 SGHVS and CDR2 FNYEAQ. Trimming removed 4 bases from V and 4 bases from J, with 11 bases in between. CDR3 size: 13 residues. CDR3 bases: TGTGCCAGCAGCTCCATCGTGGGTTACGAGCAGTACTTC. Translating gives CASSSIVGYEQYF.

Turning to this clonotype: A much larger clone lies one base from this, so it may be a read error. The chain combines TRBV2 with TRBJ2-6, with D unresolved. Germline V gene data show CDR1 as SNHLY and CDR2 as FYNNEI. Trimming left V 8 bases short and J 0 bases short, with 8 bases between. This CDR3 is 14 amino acids long. This chain's CDR3 is CASGGPSGANVLTF. In nucleotides, the CDR3 is TGTGCCAGCGGCGGTCCCTCTGGGGCCAACGTCCTGACTTTC.

The chain couples TRBV5-1 to TRBJ1-1; tentative D call: TRBD1 (5 bases). CDR3 length: 16 residues. The germline gives CDR1 SGHRS, CDR2 YFSETQ. V gave up 0 bases and J gave up 1 base, with 13 bases separating them. This chain's CDR3 is CASSLGSRQPNTEAFF. The CDR3 bases are TGCGCCAGCAGCTTGGGATCCCGACAGCCGAACACTGAAGCTTTCTTT.

In its sample, this clonotype was seen a few times. The chain employs TRBV3-1 and TRBJ2-7; TRBD1 matches 7 bases. The CDR3 runs 16 residues. The V and J ends lost 5 bases and 4 bases, in that order; junction bases with no gene match: 14. CDR1 is LGHDT and CDR2 is YNNKEL in the germline V gene (reference sequence). CDR3: CASSRTTFRGQYEQYF. CDR3 DNA: TGTGCCAGCAGCAGAACTACGTTCCGGGGACAGTACGAGCAGTACTTC.

This chain links TRBV4-3 with TRBJ1-2; D remains ambiguous. The CDR3 contains 15 residues. From germline, CDR1 is LGHNA and CDR2 YSLEER. Deletions cut 0 bases from V and 1 base from J, with 9 bases between. The CDR3 spells CASSQDWFSNYGYTF. CDR3 nucleotides: TGCGCCAGCAGCCAAGATTGGTTCAGTAACTATGGCTACACCTTC.

This clonotype has more than one count but fewer than ten. This sequence joins TRBV7-7 and TRBJ2-7, with 9 positions matching TRBD2. The V and J ends lost 11 bases and 3 bases, in that order; junction bases with no gene match: 14. Germline values: CDR1 SSHAT, CDR2 FNYEAQ (reference sequence). The CDR3 consists of 15 residues. The CDR3 sequence is CAWKGLAGIHYEQYF. CDR3 coding DNA: TGTGCCTGGAAGGGCCTAGCGGGGATTCACTACGAGCAGTACTTC. Variable domain in full (rest from reference TRBV7-7 and TRBJ2-7): GAGVSQSPRYKVTKRGQDVTLRCDPISSHATLYWYQQALGQGPEFLTYFNYEAQPDKSGLPSDRFSAERPEGSISTLTIQRTEQRDSAMYRCAWKGLAGIHYEQYFGPGTRLTVT.

Details on this clonotype: A much larger clone sits a single nucleotide away, making a read error possible. This chain connects TRBV20-1 to TRBJ2-7; D call uncertain. The CDR3 consists of 13 residues. Germline loops: CDR1 DFQATT, CDR2 SNEGSKA (reference sequence). The CDR3 sequence is CSARSEFSHEQYF. For the CDR3, the DNA is TGCAGTGCTCGGTCAGAATTCTCCCACGAGCAGTACTTC.

The sample holds many counts of this clonotype. The chain employs TRBV25-1 and TRBJ2-3; 8 bases are a match to TRBD1. The V and J ends lost 3 bases and 4 bases, in that order; junction bases with no gene match: 6. Germline loops: CDR1 MGHDK, CDR2 SYGVNS. The CDR3 consists of 15 residues. CDR3 DNA: TGTGCCAGCAGTGACCGCGGACAGGGTCCAGATACGCAGTATTTT. Amino acid sequence: CASSDRGQGPDTQYF.

This clonotype came up many times. The chain is built from TRBV20-1 and TRBJ1-5, with unresolved D. The V end was cut by 5 bases, the J end by 2 bases, with 7 bases between. CDR1 and CDR2 from the germline V gene are DFQATT and SNEGSKA (reference sequence). The CDR3 spans 12 residues. Written as DNA, the CDR3 is TGCAGTGCTGGACCGGGCAATCAGCCCCAGCATTTT. Residues: CSAGPGNQPQHF.

This chain joins TRBV20-1 and TRBJ1-6; D is undetermined. The germline CDR1 and CDR2 sequences are DFQATT and SNEGSKA (reference sequence). V dropped 3 bases and J dropped 7 bases, with 16 bases sitting between them. The CDR3 sequence is 15 residues long. As DNA, the CDR3 is TGCAGTGCTAGGGCGCCCGGGGTTAGGAATTCACCCCTCCACTTT. Translated, it gives CSARAPGVRNSPLHF.